Sequencing of this T cell receptor beta chain was carried out in a study of cytomegalovirus exposure and HLA in healthy donors. Only in-frame clones appear in the TCRdb table, and some are missing; sequencing was by immunoSEQ multiplex PCR. This table holds 100,000 to 150,000 clones, 88% found once. Notes on the study in general: In vitro assays verified that three CMV-associated chains recognized CMV antigens specifically. Cytomegalovirus association was listed for about 180 TCR beta chains.

Note on this clone: Antigen unknown.

The donors belonged to the approximately 120-subject validation cohort, separate from the roughly 670-subject first cohort. CDR1 and CDR2 (germline): MNHEY, SMNVEV (reference sequence). With V trimmed by 1 base and J by 5 bases, 6 bases remained unmatched. The CDR3 is made up of 16 amino acids. This sequence joins TRBV27 and TRBJ2-2, with 8 positions matching TRBD1. The sample was PBMCs. The TCR comes from a man aged 25 to 45 in good health and CMV-seronegative. The CDR3 sequence: CASSLWQGARTGELFF. CDR3 in DNA: TGTGCCAGCAGTTTATGGCAGGGGGCGAGGACCGGGGAGCTGTTTTTT.